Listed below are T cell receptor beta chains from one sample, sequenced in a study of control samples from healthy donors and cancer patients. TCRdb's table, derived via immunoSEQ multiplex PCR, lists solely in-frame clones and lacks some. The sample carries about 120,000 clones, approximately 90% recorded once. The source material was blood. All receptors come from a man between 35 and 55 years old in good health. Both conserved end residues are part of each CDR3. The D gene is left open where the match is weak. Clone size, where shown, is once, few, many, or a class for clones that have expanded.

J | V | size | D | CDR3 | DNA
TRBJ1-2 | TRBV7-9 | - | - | CASSPPQGGYTF | TGTGCCAGCAGCCCACCCCAGGGTGGCTACACCTTC
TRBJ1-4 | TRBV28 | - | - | CASSFPGSEGKLFF | TGTGCCAGCAGTTTCCCAGGGTCGGAGGGAAAACTGTTTTTT
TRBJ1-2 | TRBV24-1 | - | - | CATPDLDKLNYGYTF | TGTGCCACCCCCGATTTGGACAAGCTTAACTATGGCTACACCTTC
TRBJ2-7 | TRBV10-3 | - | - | CAISEGKGSEQYF | TGTGCCATCAGTGAGGGGAAGGGGAGCGAGCAGTACTTC
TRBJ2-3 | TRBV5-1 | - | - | CASSSDGVPTDTQYF | TGCGCCAGCAGCTCGGACGGCGTCCCCACAGATACGCAGTATTTT
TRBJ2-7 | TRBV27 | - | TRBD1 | CASSLSLGQGGLYF | TGTGCCAGCAGTTTATCTTTGGGACAGGGCGGCTTATACTTC
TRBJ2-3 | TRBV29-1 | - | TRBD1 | CSGRQGQGADTQYF | TGCAGCGGCCGACAGGGTCAAGGGGCAGATACGCAGTATTTT
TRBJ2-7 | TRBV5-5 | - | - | CASSFGHSPLNEQYF | TGTGCCAGCAGCTTCGGACATTCCCCTTTGAACGAGCAGTACTTC
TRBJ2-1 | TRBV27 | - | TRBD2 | CASSLSRSRFPGGGNEQFF | TGTGCCAGCAGTTTATCTCGGTCGAGGTTTCCGGGGGGTGGGAATGAGCAGTTCTTC
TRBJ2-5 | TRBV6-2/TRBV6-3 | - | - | CASSASLEGETQYF | TGTGCCAGCAGCGCCTCCCTAGAGGGAGAGACCCAGTACTTC
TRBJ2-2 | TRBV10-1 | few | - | CASSIRQETGELFF | TGCGCCAGCAGCATTAGACAAGAAACCGGGGAGCTGTTTTTT
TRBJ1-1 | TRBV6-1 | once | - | CASSETNTEAFF | TGTGCCAGCAGTGAAACCAACACTGAAGCTTTCTTT
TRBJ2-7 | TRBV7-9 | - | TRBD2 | CASSLALAGYEQYF | TGTGCTAGCAGCTTAGCGCTAGCGGGGTACGAGCAGTACTTC
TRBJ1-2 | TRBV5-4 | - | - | CASSPGRGPNYGYTF | TGTGCCAGCAGCCCCGGCCGAGGGCCTAACTATGGCTACACCTTC
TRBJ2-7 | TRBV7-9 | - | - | CATNPRQSYEQYF | TGTGCCACCAACCCCCGGCAGTCCTACGAGCAGTACTTC
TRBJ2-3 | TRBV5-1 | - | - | CASSLVGLTRDTQYF | TGCGCCAGCAGCTTGGTAGGGCTAACGCGAGATACGCAGTATTTT
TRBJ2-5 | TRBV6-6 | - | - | CASRFDPQETQYF | TGTGCCAGCAGATTCGACCCCCAAGAGACCCAGTACTTC
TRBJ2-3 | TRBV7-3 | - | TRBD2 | CASSQAGVTDTQYF | TGTGCCAGCAGCCAGGCGGGGGTCACAGATACGCAGTATTTT
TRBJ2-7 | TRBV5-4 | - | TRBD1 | CASTSSGQQSYEQYF | TGTGCCAGCACCAGTTCGGGACAGCAGTCCTACGAGCAGTACTTC
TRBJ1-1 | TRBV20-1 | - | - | CSIQGNTEAFF | TGCAGTATTCAGGGGAACACTGAAGCTTTCTTT
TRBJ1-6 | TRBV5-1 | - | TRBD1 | CASRTRDRGSYNSPLHF | TGCGCCAGCAGAACCCGGGACAGGGGCTCCTATAATTCACCCCTCCACTTT
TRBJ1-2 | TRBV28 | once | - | CASSSGGENYGYTF | TGTGCCAGCAGTTCAGGTGGCGAGAACTATGGCTACACCTTC
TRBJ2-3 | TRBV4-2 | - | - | CASSRGTDGTDTQYF | TGTGCCAGCAGCCGCGGGACAGATGGGACAGATACGCAGTATTTT
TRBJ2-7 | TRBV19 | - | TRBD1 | CASSSPRGLLYEQYF | TGTGCCAGTAGTAGCCCCAGGGGGCTTTTGTACGAGCAGTACTTC
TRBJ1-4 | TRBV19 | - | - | CASSMPGSATNEKLFF | TGTGCCAGTAGTATGCCAGGGTCAGCAACTAATGAAAAACTGTTTTTT
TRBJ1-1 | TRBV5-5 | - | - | CASSLQGNTEAFF | TGTGCCAGCAGCTTGCAGGGGAACACTGAAGCTTTCTTT
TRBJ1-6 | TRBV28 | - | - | CASSLLHSNSPLHF | TGTGCCAGCAGTTTATTACATAGTAATTCACCCCTCCACTTT
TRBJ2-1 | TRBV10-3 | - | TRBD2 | CAISGGTSGYNEQFF | TGTGCCATCAGTGGGGGGACTAGCGGGTACAATGAGCAGTTCTTC
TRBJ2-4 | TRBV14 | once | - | CASSQVPDIQYF | TGTGCCAGCAGCCAAGTCCCGGACATTCAGTACTTC
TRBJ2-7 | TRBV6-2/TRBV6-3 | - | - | CASSYFRGPYEQYF | TGTGCCAGCAGTTACTTCCGCGGTCCCTACGAGCAGTACTTC
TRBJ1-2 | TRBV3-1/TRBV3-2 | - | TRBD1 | CASSQRGAGQGTANYGYTF | TGTGCCAGCAGCCAAAGGGGGGCGGGACAGGGGACAGCTAACTATGGCTACACCTTC
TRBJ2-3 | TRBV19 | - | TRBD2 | CASSGSASGDTDTQYF | TGTGCCAGTAGTGGTTCGGCTAGCGGGGACACAGATACGCAGTATTTT
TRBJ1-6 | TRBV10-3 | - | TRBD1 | CAISESVTGGGSPLHF | TGTGCCATCAGTGAGTCCGTTACAGGGGGAGGATCACCCCTCCACTTT